This T cell receptor (beta chain) comes out of a study of cytomegalovirus exposure and HLA in healthy donors. The PCR was carried out with 60 Vbeta primers and 13 Jbeta primers. Clones were read by immunoSEQ multiplex PCR, and TCRdb kept only the in-frame ones, dropping some. The profile shows 65,000 to 85,000 clones, 79% of them singletons. This clone has only a few counts. The CDR3 is 14 amino acids. Germline V CDR1 and CDR2: SGHRS, YFSETQ. The V gene end was trimmed by 4 bases and the J gene end by 7 bases; junction bases not matched to a gene: 10. This receptor was obtained from a woman aged 40 to 50 in good health and CMV-seropositive. This chain links TRBV5-1 with TRBJ1-1; 7 bases are a match to TRBD1. The specimen sequenced was PBMCs. The CDR3 protein is CASSAGTALHEAFF. The CDR3 DNA reads TGCGCCAGCAGCGCCGGGACAGCCCTACATGAAGCTTTCTTT.